The 32 T cell receptor beta chains below come from one sample, sequenced in a study of cytomegalovirus exposure and HLA in healthy donors. Both 60 Vbeta primers and 13 Jbeta primers went into the PCR. Only in-frame clones appear in the TCRdb table, and some are missing; sequencing was by immunoSEQ multiplex PCR. The sample contains 85,000 to 100,000 clones, under 80% of which appear only once. Sequencing was performed on PBMCs. The origin of the receptors is a man aged 50 to 59 in good health and CMV-seropositive.

The sample holds one count of this clone. The rearrangement uses TRBV2 and TRBJ1-2, with 9 bases matching TRBD1. The CDR3 consists of 15 residues. Germline-derived CDR1 and CDR2 are SNHLY and FYNNEI. Trimming removed 6 bases from V and 8 bases from J; junction bases left unmatched: 13. CDR3 nucleotide sequence: TGTGCCAGCAGAGCTGGGACAGGGCCTTTTTGGGGCTACACCTTC. Its protein is CASRAGTGPFWGYTF.

The gene calls are TRBV19 and TRBJ1-1; D gene unclear. V was shortened by 4 bases and J by 1 base, with 16 bases between the two germline ends. This CDR3 comprises 16 residues. Per germline, CDR1 LNHDA and CDR2 SQIVND (reference sequence). CDR3 sequence: CASSNSLGRENTEAFF. CDR3 bases: TGTGCCAGTAGTAACTCCCTAGGCAGAGAGAACACTGAAGCTTTCTTT.

This clone was recorded a few times. The J gene is TRBJ2-1, the V gene TRBV6-1; 11 bases match TRBD2. This CDR3 is built from 19 residues. Germline CDR1 reads MNHNS; CDR2 reads SASEGT. V lost 2 bases to trimming and J lost 4 bases; unmatched junction nucleotides: 13. CDR3 sequence: CASSEYGSGGAKEYNEQFF. Written as DNA, the CDR3 is TGTGCCAGCAGTGAATACGGTAGCGGGGGGGCTAAGGAGTACAATGAGCAGTTCTTC.

The chain employs TRBV19 and TRBJ1-1, with TRBD1 identical over 7 bases. Trimming removed 5 bases from V and 2 bases from J; junction bases left unmatched: 8. Germline assignment: CDR1 LNHDA and CDR2 SQIVND (reference sequence). The CDR3 is 15 amino acids. DNA of the CDR3: TGTGCCAGTAGTCCGACCGGACAGGTTAACACTGAAGCTTTCTTT. This gives the protein CASSPTGQVNTEAFF.

The V and J genes are TRBV18 and TRBJ2-2; the D is unclear. CDR1 is KGHSH and CDR2 is LQKENI in the germline V gene. CDR3 length: 15 amino acids. V gave up 1 base and J gave up 0 bases, with 6 bases separating them. CDR3 sequence reads: CASSPRQANTGELFF. CDR3 nucleotides: TGTGCCAGCTCACCACGGCAAGCGAACACCGGGGAGCTGTTTTTT.

The rearrangement joins TRBV7-8 to TRBJ1-4; 7 bases match TRBD1. The V segment lost 5 bases and the J segment 10 bases; nucleotides outside the gene matches: 13. From germline, CDR1 is SGHVS and CDR2 FQNEAQ. There are 15 residues in the CDR3. This CDR3 reads CASSVGTAGTVKLFF. The CDR3 coding sequence is TGTGCCAGCAGCGTAGGGACCGCCGGGACAGTAAAACTGTTTTTT.

The chain uses TRBV2 and TRBJ1-1; 7 bases are a match to TRBD1. Germline loops: CDR1 SNHLY, CDR2 FYNNEI. The junction had 10 bases not matched to a gene; V was cut back by 7 bases and J by 5 bases. The CDR3 consists of 14 residues. The CDR3 region is CASTPMTGRTEAFF. The CDR3 nucleotides read TGTGCCAGCACTCCAATGACAGGGAGGACTGAAGCTTTCTTT.

This sequence joins TRBV5-1 and TRBJ2-5, with 9 bases aligning to TRBD2. Germline trimming cut 3 bases from V and 3 bases from J; bases unmatched to any gene: 6. The CDR3 consists of 15 residues. The V gene's germline CDR1 is SGHRS and CDR2 YFSETQ. CDR3 nucleotide sequence: TGCGCCAGCAGCTCCGGGACTAGCACTAAAGAGACCCAGTACTTC. It is translated as CASSSGTSTKETQYF.

The genes are TRBV7-2 and TRBJ1-2; 8 bases are shared with TRBD1. J was trimmed by 13 bases and V by 5 bases; bases with no gene match: 9. The CDR3 is 12 residues long. Germline CDR1 reads SGHTA; CDR2 reads FQGNSA. In nucleotides, the CDR3 is TGTGCCAGCAGCCCAGGGGGCCCGACTTTCACCTTC. Its protein is CASSPGGPTFTF.

The V call is TRBV5-1, the J call TRBJ1-5; 8 bases are a match to TRBD1. V shed 4 bases, J shed 5 bases, and the junction held 5 bases outside the gene matches. This CDR3 has 14 residues. Per the germline V gene, CDR1 is SGHRS and CDR2 is YFSETQ. In DNA, the CDR3 is TGCGCCAGCAGCGTAGGACAGGGAGATCAGCCCCAGCATTTT. Protein product: CASSVGQGDQPQHF. Based on the CDR3 plus reference TRBV5-1 and TRBJ1-5, the full variable domain is KAGVTQTPRYLIKTRGQQVTLSCSPISGHRSVSWYQQTPGQGLQFLFEYFSETQRNKGNFPGRFSGRQFSNSRSEMNVSTLELGDSALYLCASSVGQGDQPQHFGDGTRLSIL.

This clone was seen a handful of times. This same CDR3 is encoded by further DNA sequences in the sample. V is TRBV4-1 and J is TRBJ2-7; 8 bases align to TRBD1. V was pared by 2 bases and J by 3 bases, with 18 bases of the junction left unmatched. Germline-derived CDR1 and CDR2 are MGHRA and YSYEKL. The CDR3 sequence is 19 residues long. In nucleotides, the CDR3 is TGCGCCAGCAGCCAACCCCGATTCCACCCAGGGGGCCCAGACTACGAGCAGTACTTC. Amino acids: CASSQPRFHPGGPDYEQYF.

This clone has just a few counts. CDR3: CASSSDSYEQYF. CDR3 nucleotide sequence: TGTGCCAGCAGCAGTGACAGCTACGAGCAGTACTTC. V is TRBV11-2 and J is TRBJ2-7, with D possibly matching TRBD1 (5 bases). Trimming shortened V by 5 bases and J by 3 bases, and 8 bases separated the two germline ends. Germline V CDR1 and CDR2: SGHAT, FQNNGV. The CDR3 sequence is 12 residues long. Based on the CDR3 plus reference TRBV11-2 and TRBJ2-7, the full variable domain is EAGVAQSPRYKIIEKRQSVAFWCNPISGHATLYWYQQILGQGPKLLIQFQNNGVVDDSQLPKDRFSAERLKGVDSTLKIQPAKLEDSAVYLCASSSDSYEQYFGPGTRLTVT.

This clone was seen a single time. This rearrangement joins TRBV10-2 to TRBJ2-1, with TRBD2 matching over 16 bases. The V and J ends lost 2 bases and 1 base, in that order; junction bases with no gene match: 2. The length of the CDR3 is 18 residues. Per the germline V gene, CDR1 is WSHSY and CDR2 is SAAADI. CDR3 DNA: TGCGCCAGCAGTGAGGGGACTAGCGGGGGGGGGTCCTACAATGAGCAGTTCTTC. Amino acids: CASSEGTSGGGSYNEQFF.

With regard to this clone: Sequence at one end of the junction differs from germline and may be a read error. The chain combines TRBV4-1 with TRBJ1-2; D uncertain. The CDR3 is 15 residues long. Germline V lookup: CDR1 MGHRA, CDR2 YSYEKL. CDR3 residues: CASSQTWNANYGYPF. The CDR3 region has the DNA TGCGCCAGCAGCCAAACGTGGAATGCTAACTATGGCTACCCCTTC.

This clone occurred a few times. The identical CDR3 is also encoded by other nucleotide sequences in the sample. V and J are TRBV7-3 and TRBJ2-3; 8 bases match TRBD2. The CDR3 consists of 15 residues. With 6 bases clipped from V and 6 bases from J, the junction kept 11 bases outside the gene matches. The germline gives CDR1 SGHTA, CDR2 FQGTGA. This chain's CDR3 is CASSRDGGAWDTQYF. The CDR3 DNA reads as TGTGCCAGCAGTCGAGACGGGGGGGCATGGGATACGCAGTATTTT.

The chain recombines TRBV10-3 with TRBJ2-2; D is possibly TRBD2 (6 bases). The CDR3 contains 17 residues. CDR1 ENHRY and CDR2 SYGVKD come from the germline V gene. Trimming shortened V by 0 bases and J by 1 base, and 12 bases separated the two germline ends. The chain's CDR3 is CAISESGGRGNTGELFF. As DNA, the CDR3 is TGTGCCATCAGTGAGTCGGGGGGACGGGGGAACACCGGGGAGCTGTTTTTT.

V usage is TRBV5-5 and J usage is TRBJ2-3; D possibly corresponds to TRBD2 (7 bases). This CDR3 contains 15 residues. Germline CDR1 and CDR2: SGHKS and YYEKEE (reference sequence). Between the trimmed V and J ends, which lost 5 bases and 5 bases, there was a span of 18 bases. CDR3 sequence reads: CASRMGGGAVDTQYF. In DNA form, the CDR3 reads TGTGCCAGCAGAATGGGAGGGGGGGCCGTAGATACGCAGTATTTT.

The J gene is TRBJ2-5, the V gene TRBV9; 8 bases match TRBD1. The germline gives CDR1 SGDLS, CDR2 YYNGEE. Trimming took 3 bases from V and 5 from J; bases not matched to a gene: 6. This CDR3 comprises 14 residues. The CDR3 spells CASSGRGRGETQYF. In DNA, the CDR3 is TGTGCCAGCAGCGGCAGGGGGCGCGGGGAGACCCAGTACTTC.

The chain joins TRBV5-1 to TRBJ2-5; a possible D gene is TRBD2 (6 bases). Germline V gives CDR1 SGHRS, CDR2 YFSETQ. This CDR3 is built from 13 residues. Trimming took off 3 bases at V and 2 bases at J, with 8 bases between the two ends. CDR3 sequence: CASSSGLQETQYF. CDR3 nucleotide sequence: TGCGCCAGCAGCTCGGGACTGCAAGAGACCCAGTACTTC.

This chain joins TRBV7-2 and TRBJ2-7; 9 bases map to TRBD2. The CDR3 loop spans 19 amino acids. CDR1 and CDR2 from the germline V gene are SGHTA and FQGNSA. With 3 bases clipped from V and 6 bases from J, the junction kept 21 bases outside the gene matches. The CDR3 nucleotides are TGTGCCAGCAGCTTCACTCGCTTGGCGGGGGGGGTTCGGAGTTGCGAGCAGTACTTC. This gives the protein CASSFTRLAGGVRSCEQYF.

The chain employs TRBV14 and TRBJ1-1; D is possibly TRBD1 (5 bases). The CDR3 consists of 11 residues. Germline CDR1 is SGHDN and CDR2 is FVKESK. Trimming shortened V by 4 bases and J by 10 bases, and 10 bases separated the two germline ends. The CDR3 spells CASSPYRRAFF. The CDR3 DNA follows: TGTGCCAGCAGCCCTTACAGGAGAGCTTTCTTT.

This chain joins TRBV30 and TRBJ1-2; 7 bases agree with TRBD1. The junction had 11 bases not matched to a gene; V was cut back by 3 bases and J by 4 bases. The CDR3 is 15 residues long. CDR1 and CDR2 from the germline V gene are GTSNPN and SVGIG (reference sequence). CDR3 sequence: CAWRGLGGTVYGYTF. The CDR3 region has the DNA TGTGCCTGGAGGGGACTTGGTGGGACAGTCTATGGCTACACCTTC.

The chain employs TRBV14 and TRBJ1-1, with 10 bases matching TRBD1. V was pared by 2 bases and J by 0 bases, with 3 bases of the junction left unmatched. The CDR3 contains 16 residues. Per germline, CDR1 SGHDN and CDR2 FVKESK. This CDR3 is CASSQFGQGVNTEAFF. As DNA, the CDR3 is TGTGCCAGCAGCCAATTTGGACAGGGGGTGAACACTGAAGCTTTCTTT.

The gene calls are TRBV7-9 and TRBJ1-1; possibly TRBD1 for D (5 bases). CDR1 and CDR2 (germline): SEHNR, FQNEAQ (reference sequence). The V gene lost 4 bases and the J gene lost 1 base, with 10 bases spanning the gap. The CDR3 totals 14 residues. CDR3 in DNA: TGTGCCAGCAGCTCGACAGCTCAGAACACTGAAGCTTTCTTT. It codes for CASSSTAQNTEAFF.

CDR3 amino acids: CAIRAGEEVSYEQYF. The CDR3 DNA follows: TGTGCCATCAGGGCGGGGGAGGAGGTCTCCTACGAGCAGTACTTC. V is TRBV10-3 and J is TRBJ2-7, with TRBD2 matching over 7 bases. Germline V gene data show CDR1 as ENHRY and CDR2 as SYGVKD. The CDR3 consists of 15 residues. V gave up 6 bases and J gave up 0 bases; unmatched junction bases: 8.

The rearrangement links TRBV28 to TRBJ1-5; D ambiguous. CDR1 and CDR2 from the germline V gene are MDHEN and SYDVKM. CDR3 length: 16 residues. Trimming pared 6 bases from V and 1 base from J, leaving 16 bases between. The CDR3 DNA is TGTGCCAGCAGCTATCTGGGAGCGGGCAGCAATCAGCCCCAGCATTTT. Its translation: CASSYLGAGSNQPQHF.

This chain links TRBV18 with TRBJ1-4; TRBD1 agrees at 9 bases. The CDR3 runs to 13 residues. J gave up 7 bases and V 5 bases, and 2 bases lay outside the gene matches. Germline V gene data show CDR1 as KGHSH and CDR2 as LQKENI. The CDR3 region has the DNA TGTGCCAGCTCAGGGACAGGGACTGAAAAACTGTTTTTT. Residues: CASSGTGTEKLFF.

The V and J genes are TRBV9 and TRBJ2-2; 13 bases are a match to TRBD2. The CDR3 covers 17 residues. Germline V lookup: CDR1 SGDLS, CDR2 YYNGEE. Trimming at V came to 0 bases and at J to 7 bases, leaving 6 bases not matched to a gene. The CDR3 sequence is CASSVELAGGLDGELFF. CDR3 DNA sequence: TGTGCCAGCAGCGTAGAACTAGCGGGGGGGCTTGACGGGGAGCTGTTTTTT.

The rearrangement links TRBV12-5 to TRBJ2-7, with TRBD2 identical over 7 bases. Trimming at V came to 8 bases and at J to 3 bases, leaving 16 bases not matched to a gene. CDR1 is LGHNT, CDR2 FRNRAP, per germline. The CDR3 contains 16 residues. The CDR3: CASRVRGTNFYYEQYF. The CDR3 DNA follows: TGTGCTAGTCGGGTTCGGGGGACTAACTTTTACTACGAGCAGTACTTC. Supplemented by reference TRBV12-5 and TRBJ2-7, the full variable domain reads DARVTQTPRHKVTEMGQEVTMRCQPILGHNTVFWYRQTMMQGLELLAYFRNRAPLDDSGMPKDRFSAEMPDATLATLKIQPSEPRDSAVYFCASRVRGTNFYYEQYFGPGTRLTVT.

As concerns this clone: The junction shows a germline mismatch at one end, possibly a read error. V is TRBV7-2 and J is TRBJ1-5; a weak D match, TRBD1 (6 bases). CDR1 SGHTA and CDR2 FQGNSA come from the germline V gene. CDR3 length equals 14 residues. In DNA form, the CDR3 reads TGTGCCAGCAGCCGGGAACAGGGAGGGCAGCCCCAGAATTTT. Protein: CASSREQGGQPQNF.

The V gene is TRBV6-5, the J gene TRBJ1-6, with a weak D call TRBD1 (5 bases). The CDR3 consists of 13 residues. In germline, CDR1 is MNHEY, CDR2 SVGAGI. V dropped 6 bases and J dropped 10 bases, with 13 bases sitting between them. The CDR3 region has the DNA TGTGCCAGCAGCTCTCGGGGGGAATCACCCCTCCACTTT. Its protein is CASSSRGESPLHF.

The V gene is TRBV7-8, the J gene TRBJ2-7; D gene unclear. The CDR3 totals 12 residues. Germline-derived CDR1 and CDR2 are SGHVS and FQNEAQ. The V and J ends lost 4 bases and 7 bases respectively, with 11 bases between them. CDR3 in DNA: TGTGCCAGCAGCTCCGGGTCCACGGAGCAGTACTTC. This gives the protein CASSSGSTEQYF.